The rows below give T cell receptor gamma chains drawn from one sample of a study of gamma-delta T cells after stem cell transplantation. TCRdb processed the RT-PCR reads again with the CATT caller. This sample has 2,500 to 3,000 gamma-chain clones, with roughly 18% found just once. Sample: gamma-delta T cells. These receptors were collected from a human donor. It is not recorded whose cells these are; they may come from a transplant donor. CDR3s include the opening cysteine and the closing phenylalanine or tryptophan. The order of the fields is J gene, clone size, V gene, CDR3 protein, CDR3 DNA. Rows give clone size only sometimes, using once, few, many, or a class for an expanded clone.

J: TRGJ1/TRGJ2
size: -
V: TRGV3
CDR3: CATWTYYKKLF
DNA: TGTGCCACCTGGACTTATTATAAGAAACTCTTT

J: TRGJ1/TRGJ2
size: -
V: TRGV5
CDR3: CATWDRQAAYKKLF
DNA: TGTGCCACCTGGGACAGGCAAGCAGCTTATAAGAAACTCTTT

J: TRGJ1/TRGJ2
size: medium-sized
V: TRGV3
CDR3: CATWDRLWPKTSYYKKLF
DNA: TGTGCCACCTGGGACAGGCTGTGGCCGAAAACAAGTTATTATAAGAAACTCTTT

J: TRGJ1/TRGJ2
size: few
V: TRGV3
CDR3: CATWDRQFPYKKLF
DNA: TGTGCCACCTGGGACAGGCAGTTTCCTTATAAGAAACTCTTT

J: TRGJ1/TRGJ2
size: -
V: TRGV9
CDR3: CALLDSNYKKLF
DNA: TGTGCCTTGTTGGATTCTAATTATAAGAAACTCTTT

J: TRGJ1/TRGJ2
size: few
V: TRGV2
CDR3: CATWDGPWIYYKKLF
DNA: TGTGCCACCTGGGACGGGCCCTGGATTTATTATAAGAAACTCTTT

J: TRGJP2
size: -
V: TRGV2
CDR3: CATWDGLGGGIKTF
DNA: TGTGCCACCTGGGACGGGCTAGGAGGTGGGATCAAGACGTTT

J: TRGJP
size: -
V: TRGV9
CDR3: CALWEVRMGKKIKVF
DNA: TGTGCCTTGTGGGAGGTACGGATGGGCAAAAAAATCAAGGTATTT

J: TRGJ1/TRGJ2
size: -
V: TRGV4
CDR3: CATWDGSYYYKKLF
DNA: TGTGCCACCTGGGATGGAAGTTATTATTATAAGAAACTCTTT

J: TRGJ1/TRGJ2
size: few
V: TRGV2
CDR3: CATWDGLCYKKLF
DNA: TGTGCCACCTGGGACGGGCTGTGTTATAAGAAACTCTTT